Reported below is one T cell receptor (beta chain). Through a sample-barcoded 5' primer and a J-beta primer mix, a second PCR was run for roughly 6 to 12 cycles. There were at least 3 million CDR3-containing paired-end reads obtained from each sample. MiXCR, run by TCRdb on the 5' RACE reads, gives a single entry per CDR3 protein. The data contain roughly 410,000 distinct CDR3 sequences, roughly half of them singletons. This specimen comes from a study of blood T cells in healthy people across ages. The CDR3 runs 15 residues. The germline V gene encodes CDR1 SNHLY and CDR2 FYNNEI. V gave up 6 bases and J gave up 11 bases; unmatched junction bases: 11.

This clonotype was obtained from a man between 60 and 75 years old in good health. The sequencing input was blood. The rearrangement uses TRBV2 and TRBJ2-5; 14 bases are shared with TRBD2. CDR3 nucleotide sequence: TGTGCCAGCAGAGCGACTAGCGGGGGGGCTTATGAGCAGTACTTC. This codes for CASRATSGGAYEQYF.